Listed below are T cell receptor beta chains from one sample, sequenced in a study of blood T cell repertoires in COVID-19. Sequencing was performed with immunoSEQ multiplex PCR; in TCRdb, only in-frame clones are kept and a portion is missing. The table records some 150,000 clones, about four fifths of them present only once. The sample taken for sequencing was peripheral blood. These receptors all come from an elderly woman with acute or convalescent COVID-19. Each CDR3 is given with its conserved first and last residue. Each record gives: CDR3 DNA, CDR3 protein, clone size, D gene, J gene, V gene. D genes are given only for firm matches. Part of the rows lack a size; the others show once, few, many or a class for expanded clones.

CDR3 DNA: TGTGCCAGCAGTTCCTTTAACTCCTTAGCTAACTATGGCTACACCTTC; CDR3 protein: CASSSFNSLANYGYTF; clone size: .; D gene: .; J gene: TRBJ1-2; V gene: TRBV5-4
CDR3 DNA: TGTGCCAGCAGCACCGGACAGGGAGGGACTGAAGCTTTCTTT; CDR3 protein: CASSTGQGGTEAFF; clone size: .; D gene: TRBD1; J gene: TRBJ1-1; V gene: TRBV11-3
CDR3 DNA: TGTGCCAGCAACGGGGGGAAGGTTGTTGAAAAACTGTTTTTT; CDR3 protein: CASNGGKVVEKLFF; clone size: .; D gene: .; J gene: TRBJ1-4; V gene: TRBV28
CDR3 DNA: TGTGCCAGTAGTATCGGCGGGGGTAGCACAGATACGCAGTATTTT; CDR3 protein: CASSIGGGSTDTQYF; clone size: .; D gene: TRBD2; J gene: TRBJ2-3; V gene: TRBV19
CDR3 DNA: TGTGCCAGCCGGAGATCCCAGGGGCTTAATAATTCACCCCTCCACTTT; CDR3 protein: CASRRSQGLNNSPLHF; clone size: .; D gene: .; J gene: TRBJ1-6; V gene: TRBV2
CDR3 DNA: TGTGCCAGCAGCCAAGATAGGGACAGGGGGCGGAACTATGGCTACACCTTC; CDR3 protein: CASSQDRDRGRNYGYTF; clone size: .; D gene: TRBD1; J gene: TRBJ1-2; V gene: TRBV3-1/TRBV3-2
CDR3 DNA: TGTGCCAGCAGCCGCGGGACGGGCACCGGGGAGCTGTTTTTT; CDR3 protein: CASSRGTGTGELFF; clone size: .; D gene: .; J gene: TRBJ2-2; V gene: TRBV6-5
CDR3 DNA: TGTGCCAGCAGCCGACGCCTAGCGGGAGACGAGCAGTACTTC; CDR3 protein: CASSRRLAGDEQYF; clone size: .; D gene: TRBD2; J gene: TRBJ2-7; V gene: TRBV11-2
CDR3 DNA: TGTGCCAGCAGCGTAGGGGCGTTGGGCGAGCAGTACTTC; CDR3 protein: CASSVGALGEQYF; clone size: .; D gene: .; J gene: TRBJ2-7; V gene: TRBV9
CDR3 DNA: TGTGCCAGTAGTCCTCGGACAGGCGTGAGAACTTTAGAGCAGTTCTTC; CDR3 protein: CASSPRTGVRTLEQFF; clone size: .; D gene: TRBD1; J gene: TRBJ2-1; V gene: TRBV19
CDR3 DNA: TGTGCCAGCAGGATAACAGGGTTTAGCTATGGCTACACCTTC; CDR3 protein: CASRITGFSYGYTF; clone size: .; D gene: .; J gene: TRBJ1-2; V gene: TRBV2
CDR3 DNA: TGTGCCAGCAGTCATGACGGGACAGGCAATCAGCCCCAGCATTTT; CDR3 protein: CASSHDGTGNQPQHF; clone size: .; D gene: TRBD1; J gene: TRBJ1-5; V gene: TRBV3-1/TRBV3-2
CDR3 DNA: TGTGCCTGGAGTGTAACGGGAGACACTGAAGCTTTCTTT; CDR3 protein: CAWSVTGDTEAFF; clone size: .; D gene: .; J gene: TRBJ1-1; V gene: TRBV30
CDR3 DNA: TGCGCCAGCAGGAAGGGGCAATCAACGAACACCGGGGAGCTGTTTTTT; CDR3 protein: CASRKGQSTNTGELFF; clone size: .; D gene: .; J gene: TRBJ2-2; V gene: TRBV5-1
CDR3 DNA: TGTGCCAGCAGCTTAGGGGGGACGAGCACCGGGGAGCTGTTTTTT; CDR3 protein: CASSLGGTSTGELFF; clone size: .; D gene: .; J gene: TRBJ2-2; V gene: TRBV28
CDR3 DNA: TGTGCAAGTCGCCTTGACATACGCCCACGAGGCTACACCTTC; CDR3 protein: CASRLDIRPRGYTF; clone size: .; D gene: .; J gene: TRBJ1-2; V gene: TRBV12-2
CDR3 DNA: TGTGCCAGCAGTGGTCCTGTCGGGGTCTCCTACGAGCAGTACTTC; CDR3 protein: CASSGPVGVSYEQYF; clone size: .; D gene: .; J gene: TRBJ2-7; V gene: TRBV25-1
CDR3 DNA: TGTGCCAGCTCACCTACAACAGGAGTAGAGACCCAGTACTTC; CDR3 protein: CASSPTTGVETQYF; clone size: .; D gene: .; J gene: TRBJ2-5; V gene: TRBV18
CDR3 DNA: TGTGCCAGTAGTCGTTCGGGACGGGGGTATGAGCCCCAGCATTTT; CDR3 protein: CASSRSGRGYEPQHF; clone size: few; D gene: .; J gene: TRBJ1-5; V gene: TRBV19
CDR3 DNA: TGTGCCAGCTATCGGGATGGGGGACTAGCGCCGTACAATGAGCAGTTCTTC; CDR3 protein: CASYRDGGLAPYNEQFF; clone size: .; D gene: TRBD2; J gene: TRBJ2-1; V gene: TRBV28
CDR3 DNA: TGTGCCAGCTCACCTCAGGACTATGGCTACACCTTC; CDR3 protein: CASSPQDYGYTF; clone size: .; D gene: .; J gene: TRBJ1-2; V gene: TRBV18
CDR3 DNA: TGTGCCAGCAGGACAGGGTGGGAAGTTGATACGCAGTATTTT; CDR3 protein: CASRTGWEVDTQYF; clone size: few; D gene: TRBD1; J gene: TRBJ2-3; V gene: TRBV6-5
CDR3 DNA: TGTGCCAGCAGGCGCGCGACGAGCGGGGACCCCCAAGCTTTCTTT; CDR3 protein: CASRRATSGDPQAFF; clone size: .; D gene: .; J gene: TRBJ1-1; V gene: TRBV5-4
CDR3 DNA: TGTGCCAGTAGTATGGGTGGCGGGGGGTTCCAAGAGACCCAGTACTTC; CDR3 protein: CASSMGGGGFQETQYF; clone size: .; D gene: TRBD2; J gene: TRBJ2-5; V gene: TRBV19
CDR3 DNA: TGTGCCAGTAGTTACTCGACTAGCGGGGGCCGGGGGGATACGCAGTATTTT; CDR3 protein: CASSYSTSGGRGDTQYF; clone size: few; D gene: TRBD2; J gene: TRBJ2-3; V gene: TRBV19
CDR3 DNA: TGTGCCAGCAGTTCCAGTTTTGAGACCCAGTACTTC; CDR3 protein: CASSSSFETQYF; clone size: .; D gene: .; J gene: TRBJ2-5; V gene: TRBV14
CDR3 DNA: TGTGCCAGCAGTTTAAGCCCCTACTATGGCTACACCTTC; CDR3 protein: CASSLSPYYGYTF; clone size: .; D gene: .; J gene: TRBJ1-2; V gene: TRBV27
CDR3 DNA: TGTGCCAGCAGCTTAGCGGGACAGCCGGGTGACACTGAAGCTTTCTTT; CDR3 protein: CASSLAGQPGDTEAFF; clone size: .; D gene: TRBD1; J gene: TRBJ1-1; V gene: TRBV7-9
CDR3 DNA: TGTGCCACAGGAGGCCCACCTACGAACGAGCAGTACTTC; CDR3 protein: CATGGPPTNEQYF; clone size: .; D gene: .; J gene: TRBJ2-7; V gene: TRBV6-5
CDR3 DNA: TGTGCCAGCAGCTTAACTAGCGGCCGGTTCACAGATACGCAGTATTTT; CDR3 protein: CASSLTSGRFTDTQYF; clone size: .; D gene: TRBD2; J gene: TRBJ2-3; V gene: TRBV11-2
CDR3 DNA: TGTGCCAGCAACGCCGGAGCGGGACCCCTCCACTTT; CDR3 protein: CASNAGAGPLHF; clone size: .; D gene: .; J gene: TRBJ1-6; V gene: TRBV6-5
CDR3 DNA: TGTGCCAGCAGTTCCGGGACAGGGGTGGTGTTGGACACTGAAGCTTTCTTT; CDR3 protein: CASSSGTGVVLDTEAFF; clone size: .; D gene: TRBD1; J gene: TRBJ1-1; V gene: TRBV28
CDR3 DNA: TGTGCCAGCAGCTTAGGGGGACAGGGTGCTGGCTACACCTTC; CDR3 protein: CASSLGGQGAGYTF; clone size: .; D gene: TRBD1; J gene: TRBJ1-2; V gene: TRBV7-2
CDR3 DNA: TGTGCCAGCAGCCCCGGCGGGACTAGCGTCCTCTCCTACAATGAGCAGTTCTTC; CDR3 protein: CASSPGGTSVLSYNEQFF; clone size: .; D gene: TRBD2; J gene: TRBJ2-1; V gene: TRBV6-4
CDR3 DNA: TGTGCCAGCAGACGACAGCCTAATTCACCCCTCCACTTT; CDR3 protein: CASRRQPNSPLHF; clone size: .; D gene: .; J gene: TRBJ1-6; V gene: TRBV27
CDR3 DNA: TGTGCCAGCAGCTTATATTGGCTAGCGGGGAGCTACAATGAGCAGTTCTTC; CDR3 protein: CASSLYWLAGSYNEQFF; clone size: .; D gene: TRBD2; J gene: TRBJ2-1; V gene: TRBV13
CDR3 DNA: TGTGCCAGCAGCTTCCCGAGCACAGATACGCAGTATTTT; CDR3 protein: CASSFPSTDTQYF; clone size: .; D gene: .; J gene: TRBJ2-3; V gene: TRBV5-6
CDR3 DNA: TGTGCCAGCAGCAAGGACAGGGGATGGGAGACCCAGTACTTC; CDR3 protein: CASSKDRGWETQYF; clone size: .; D gene: TRBD1; J gene: TRBJ2-5; V gene: TRBV2
CDR3 DNA: TGTGCCAGCAGCCCCACCCCGGGACAGGGGGCCTATGGCTACACCTTC; CDR3 protein: CASSPTPGQGAYGYTF; clone size: .; D gene: TRBD1; J gene: TRBJ1-2; V gene: TRBV7-9
CDR3 DNA: TGCGCCAGCAGCCAAGCAGGGGAGGGGAAGTATGGCTACACCTTC; CDR3 protein: CASSQAGEGKYGYTF; clone size: .; D gene: .; J gene: TRBJ1-2; V gene: TRBV4-1
CDR3 DNA: TGTGCCAGCATGGGAGGGAGGGCTCTCAATCAGCCCCAGCATTTT; CDR3 protein: CASMGGRALNQPQHF; clone size: once; D gene: .; J gene: TRBJ1-5; V gene: TRBV6-5
CDR3 DNA: TGTGCCAGCAGCCAAGCCTTCGGGTACATCTATGGCTACACCTTC; CDR3 protein: CASSQAFGYIYGYTF; clone size: .; D gene: .; J gene: TRBJ1-2; V gene: TRBV3-1/TRBV3-2
CDR3 DNA: TGTGCCACCAGTGATTTTGGCAATTCCGAGCAGTACTTC; CDR3 protein: CATSDFGNSEQYF; clone size: .; D gene: .; J gene: TRBJ2-7; V gene: TRBV24-1
CDR3 DNA: TGTGCCAGCAGCTTAGTCTTCCCTACCGGGGGGCGCGGGTATGGCTACACCTTC; CDR3 protein: CASSLVFPTGGRGYGYTF; clone size: .; D gene: .; J gene: TRBJ1-2; V gene: TRBV7-2
CDR3 DNA: TGCGCCAGCAGTGAAGAGAGGTCTAACACCGGGGAGCTGTTTTTT; CDR3 protein: CASSEERSNTGELFF; clone size: .; D gene: .; J gene: TRBJ2-2; V gene: TRBV10-1
CDR3 DNA: TGCGCCAGCAGCTTGAGCCGCGCGGGAGTCGCCTACAATGAGCAGTTCTTC; CDR3 protein: CASSLSRAGVAYNEQFF; clone size: .; D gene: TRBD2; J gene: TRBJ2-1; V gene: TRBV5-1
CDR3 DNA: TGTGCCAGCAGCTCGGGACTAGCTCACAATGAGCAGTTCTTC; CDR3 protein: CASSSGLAHNEQFF; clone size: .; D gene: TRBD2; J gene: TRBJ2-1; V gene: TRBV11-2
CDR3 DNA: TGCGCCAGCAGCGAACAGGGTTCCTATAATTCACCCCTCCACTTT; CDR3 protein: CASSEQGSYNSPLHF; clone size: .; D gene: .; J gene: TRBJ1-6; V gene: TRBV5-1
CDR3 DNA: TGTGCCACCAGTACGCCGGGACAACAGTCCGAGCAGTACTTC; CDR3 protein: CATSTPGQQSEQYF; clone size: few; D gene: .; J gene: TRBJ2-7; V gene: TRBV24-1
CDR3 DNA: TGTGCCAGCAGTTACTCAGAGACTACGAACACTGAAGCTTTCTTT; CDR3 protein: CASSYSETTNTEAFF; clone size: .; D gene: .; J gene: TRBJ1-1; V gene: TRBV6-6
CDR3 DNA: TGTGCCAGCAGCCCCGCCAGTTACTCCTACAATGAGCAGTTCTTC; CDR3 protein: CASSPASYSYNEQFF; clone size: .; D gene: .; J gene: TRBJ2-1; V gene: TRBV7-2
CDR3 DNA: TGTGCCAGCAGTGGGACAGACGTTTCCTACAATGAGCAGTTCTTC; CDR3 protein: CASSGTDVSYNEQFF; clone size: .; D gene: TRBD1; J gene: TRBJ2-1; V gene: TRBV6-6
CDR3 DNA: TGTGCCAGTATTCAGGGTTCTGGCAATCAGCCCCAGCATTTT; CDR3 protein: CASIQGSGNQPQHF; clone size: once; D gene: .; J gene: TRBJ1-5; V gene: TRBV19
CDR3 DNA: TGCAGCGTTGAAGGGGCAGGGGGAATGAACACTGAAGCTTTCTTT; CDR3 protein: CSVEGAGGMNTEAFF; clone size: .; D gene: TRBD1; J gene: TRBJ1-1; V gene: TRBV29-1
CDR3 DNA: TGTGCCAGCAGTGAACAATCCTATGGCTACACCTTC; CDR3 protein: CASSEQSYGYTF; clone size: few; D gene: .; J gene: TRBJ1-2; V gene: TRBV2
CDR3 DNA: TGTGCCAGCAGCTTAGGAGGGGGCACCCCCACCCGCGAGCAGTACTTC; CDR3 protein: CASSLGGGTPTREQYF; clone size: few; D gene: TRBD1; J gene: TRBJ2-7; V gene: TRBV11-2
CDR3 DNA: TGTGCCAGCAGCGCAGGGACAGTTGGAAACACCATATATTTT; CDR3 protein: CASSAGTVGNTIYF; clone size: once; D gene: TRBD1; J gene: TRBJ1-3; V gene: TRBV7-2